These T cell receptor beta chains were read from a single sample in a study of blood T cell repertoires in COVID-19. Clones were sequenced by immunoSEQ multiplex PCR, and TCRdb holds only the in-frame ones, with some missing. The table lists about 70,000 clones, 86% of them singletons. Sequenced material: peripheral blood. These receptors were collected from a human donor in a cohort sampled during active COVID-19. CDR3s include the opening cysteine and the closing phenylalanine or tryptophan. The D gene is left open where the match is weak. Not every row has a clone size; where given, it reads once, few, many or a size class.

J,D,V,size,CDR3,DNA
TRBJ2-7,TRBD1,TRBV6-5,-,CASSYSQGARWEQYF,TGTGCCAGCAGCTATTCACAGGGGGCGCGTTGGGAGCAGTACTTC
TRBJ1-1,TRBD1,TRBV10-3,-,CAISAGGMNTEAFF,TGTGCCATCAGTGCAGGGGGCATGAACACTGAAGCTTTCTTT
TRBJ1-5,TRBD1,TRBV30,-,CAWAGTGGHQPQHF,TGTGCCTGGGCCGGGACAGGGGGTCATCAGCCCCAGCATTTT
TRBJ2-7,TRBD2,TRBV6-2/TRBV6-3,-,CASSRISSGGPYEQYF,TGTGCCAGCAGTCGAATTTCTAGCGGGGGTCCCTACGAGCAGTACTTC
TRBJ2-5,TRBD2,TRBV6-5,-,CASSLAGDLQETQYF,TGTGCCAGCAGCTTAGCGGGGGACCTCCAAGAGACCCAGTACTTC
TRBJ2-3,-,TRBV6-5,-,CASIGGADTQYF,TGTGCCAGCATTGGGGGCGCAGATACGCAGTATTTT
TRBJ2-1,TRBD2,TRBV5-8,-,CASSRASRRRGYRGNEQFF,TGTGCCAGCAGCCGGGCCTCCCGGCGGCGGGGGTACCGCGGCAATGAGCAGTTCTTC
TRBJ2-5,TRBD2,TRBV5-1,-,CASSLAGEPEETQYF,TGCGCCAGCAGCTTAGCGGGGGAGCCGGAAGAGACCCAGTACTTC
TRBJ2-3,-,TRBV5-6,few,CASSLVSSPSTDTQYF,TGTGCCAGCAGCTTGGTGTCTAGCCCTTCCACAGATACGCAGTATTTT
TRBJ2-2,-,TRBV5-1,once,CASSLRATDTGELFF,TGCGCCAGCAGCTTGCGGGCGACAGATACCGGGGAGCTGTTTTTT
TRBJ1-1,TRBD1,TRBV27,-,CASSPWTGGDTEAFF,TGTGCCAGCAGTCCATGGACAGGGGGGGACACTGAAGCTTTCTTT
TRBJ2-3,-,TRBV9,-,CASSVAYGTLITDTQYF,TGTGCCAGCAGCGTAGCTTACGGGACTTTAATCACAGATACGCAGTATTTT
TRBJ1-5,-,TRBV21-1,-,CASSKIGQPQHF,TGTGCCAGCAGCAAAATCGGTCAGCCCCAGCATTTT
TRBJ2-5,TRBD2,TRBV4-2,-,CASSFSGGVNQETQYF,TGTGCCAGCAGCTTTAGCGGGGGGGTTAACCAAGAGACCCAGTACTTC
TRBJ2-3,TRBD2,TRBV11-2,-,CASSVRLAGPNTDTQYF,TGTGCCAGCAGCGTGCGACTAGCGGGGCCTAACACAGATACGCAGTATTTT
TRBJ1-2,-,TRBV19,-,CASKGLNYGYTF,TGTGCCAGTAAGGGACTCAACTATGGCTACACCTTC
TRBJ1-1,TRBD1,TRBV18,-,CASSPSGRGETEAFF,TGTGCCAGCTCACCCTCAGGCAGGGGGGAGACTGAAGCTTTCTTT
TRBJ2-2,-,TRBV21-1,-,CASNIRDRENTGELFF,TGTGCCAGCAACATACGGGACAGGGAGAACACCGGGGAGCTGTTTTTT
TRBJ1-2,-,TRBV29-1,-,CSVVGQSYGYTF,TGCAGCGTTGTGGGCCAGAGCTATGGCTACACCTTC
TRBJ2-5,TRBD2,TRBV15,-,CATSPRTSGEETQYF,TGTGCCACCAGCCCTCGGACTAGCGGGGAAGAGACCCAGTACTTC
TRBJ2-3,-,TRBV25-1,-,CASRDRDSCPKYTQYF,TGTGCCAGCAGGGACCGGGACTCCTGTCCAAAGTATACGCAGTATTTT
TRBJ2-7,-,TRBV30,-,CAWSVPGRWEQYF,TGTGCCTGGAGTGTACCAGGGAGGTGGGAGCAGTACTTC